In this sample, the clone carrying this T cell receptor (beta chain) turned up a few times. Original handling: Counts of nucleated cells, estimated from reference gene primer amplification, were obtained. Assay: immunoSEQ multiplex PCR; the TCRdb copy retains only in-frame clones and omits some. That table is the source of V, J and clone size, and D and trimming were worked out from the DNA. The table shows approximately 130,000 clones, with roughly 79% occurring only once. The sample originates from a study of blood T cell repertoires in COVID-19. Across the study: The United States, Italy and Spain provided the acute and convalescent COVID-19 samples. In each case, the material was cDNA or gDNA derived from T cells, B-cell-depleted T cells, or PBMCs.

Input material: peripheral blood. This TCR was recovered from a human donor in a cohort sampled during active COVID-19.

In nucleotides, the CDR3 is TGTGCCAGCAGTTTCCAGGGAGGGCCCCAGCATTTT. Protein: CASSFQGGPQHF. The V gene is TRBV6-6, the J gene TRBJ1-5; maybe TRBD1 (5 bases). CDR1 and CDR2 (germline): MNHNY, SVGAGI (reference sequence). Trimming took 4 bases from V and 9 from J, leaving 10 bases between them. The CDR3 runs 12 residues.